The T cell receptor (beta chain) described here comes from a study of T cell repertoires in cytomegalovirus infection (dated by TCRdb to between 2017 and 2020). Some background on the complete study: Alongside well-studied HLA-B-restricted epitopes, the peptide stimulations were aimed at recently identified HLA-C-restricted CMV epitopes, whose presentation resists viral immunomodulation. Donor HLA type was relevant to the analysis, because carriage of CMV infection together with the matching HLA type was indicated by public TCR beta signatures.

V is reduced by 1 base and J by 3 bases, leaving a spacing of 12 bases between them. Spanning cysteine to phenylalanine, the CDR3 consists of 15 amino acids. Left in the record is the CDR3 DNA by itself, 45 bases read in frame from the first base. CDR1 and CDR2, looked up from the germline V gene, are MGHRA and YSYEKL. Regarding this clonotype: Its antigen is unknown. It has no much larger one-base neighbor in the sample; base qualities were not kept.

The treatment or condition label here, explained by the study, means: in vitro stimulation with specific CMV peptide epitopes to enrich CMV-specific T cells. General study outcomes and caveats: The ex vivo response was dominated by HLA-C-restricted CMV-specific TCR beta clonotypes, which also provided the single most frequent clonotype in two of eight donors. In both this cohort and an independent cohort of 350 or so donors, the cumulative frequency of public TCR beta family members distinguished carriers of CMV infection plus the relevant HLA type.

The instrument given in TCRdb is Illumina HiSeq 1500. The public sequencing data were trimmed at Q25 with fastp and processed into clonotypes with MiXCR by TCRdb, which kept only in-frame beta chains. CDR3 protein sequences are deduplicated, and each keeps its most common genes and DNA. For this sample there are roughly 800,000 distinct CDR3 sequences; approximately 32% appear just once. The ten largest make up under 15% of the sample. This sample comprised cultured CD8+ T cells from PBMCs, obtained from culture after CMV antigen stimulation. This receptor chain uses TRBV4-1 and TRBJ1-2, with the D gene not confidently named. This receptor was identified in a human donor in good health (CMV status not recorded). Some clones in this sample may be carry-over from other donors' samples. This receptor carries the CDR3 CASSQAHAGDYGYTF. The bases are TGCGCCAGCAGCCAAGCTCATGCTGGGGACTATGGCTACACCTTC.